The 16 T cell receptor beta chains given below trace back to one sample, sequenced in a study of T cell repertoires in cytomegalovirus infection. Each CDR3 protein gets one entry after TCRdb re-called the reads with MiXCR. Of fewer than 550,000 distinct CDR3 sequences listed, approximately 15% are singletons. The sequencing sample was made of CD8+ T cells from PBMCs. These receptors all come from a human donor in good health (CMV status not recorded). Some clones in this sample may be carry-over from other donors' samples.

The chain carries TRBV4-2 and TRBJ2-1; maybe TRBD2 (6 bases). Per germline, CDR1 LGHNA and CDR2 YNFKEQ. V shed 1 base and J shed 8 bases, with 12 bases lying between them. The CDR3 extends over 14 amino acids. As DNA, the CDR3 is TGTGCCAGCAGCCAAGCCGTTTGGGGGGATGAGCAGTTCTTC. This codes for CASSQAVWGDEQFF.

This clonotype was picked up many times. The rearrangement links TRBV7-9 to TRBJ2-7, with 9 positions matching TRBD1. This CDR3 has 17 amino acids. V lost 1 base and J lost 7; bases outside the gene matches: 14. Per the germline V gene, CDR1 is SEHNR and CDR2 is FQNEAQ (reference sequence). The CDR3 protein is CASSLGSGTGLRGEQYF. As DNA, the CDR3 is TGTGCCAGCAGCTTAGGGTCTGGGACAGGGCTCCGAGGAGAGCAGTACTTC.

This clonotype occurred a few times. Here the CDR3 DNA reads TGTGCCAGCAGTGAGAGGGGGGAATACACCGGGGAGCTGTTTTTT. This encodes CASSERGEYTGELFF. The chain links TRBV6-1 to TRBJ2-2; D may be TRBD1 or TRBD2 (6 bases each). Germline assignment: CDR1 MNHNS and CDR2 SASEGT. Trimming cost V 3 bases and J 3 bases, with 11 bases left between them. The CDR3 length is 15 residues.

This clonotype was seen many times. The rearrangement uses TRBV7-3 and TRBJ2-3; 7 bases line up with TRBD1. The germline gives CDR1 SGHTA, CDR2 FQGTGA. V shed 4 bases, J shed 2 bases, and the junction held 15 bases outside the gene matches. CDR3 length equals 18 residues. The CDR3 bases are TGTGCCAGCAGCTCCAGCGGTCCAGGGGGACAGAACACAGATACGCAGTATTTT. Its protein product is CASSSSGPGGQNTDTQYF.

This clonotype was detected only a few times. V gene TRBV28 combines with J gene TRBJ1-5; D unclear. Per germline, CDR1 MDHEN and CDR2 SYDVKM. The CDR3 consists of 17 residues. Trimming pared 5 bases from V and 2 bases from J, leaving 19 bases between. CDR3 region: CASSPAGEVYGNQPQHF. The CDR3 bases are TGTGCCAGCAGTCCGGCGGGCGAGGTTTATGGCAATCAGCCCCAGCATTTT.

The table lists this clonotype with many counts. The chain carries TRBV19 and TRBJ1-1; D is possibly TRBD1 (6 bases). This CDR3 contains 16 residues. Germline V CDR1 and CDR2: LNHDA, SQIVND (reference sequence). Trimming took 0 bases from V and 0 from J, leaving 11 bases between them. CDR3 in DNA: TGTGCCAGTAGTATAGACCCTACAGGGTTGAACACTGAAGCTTTCTTT. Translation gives CASSIDPTGLNTEAFF.

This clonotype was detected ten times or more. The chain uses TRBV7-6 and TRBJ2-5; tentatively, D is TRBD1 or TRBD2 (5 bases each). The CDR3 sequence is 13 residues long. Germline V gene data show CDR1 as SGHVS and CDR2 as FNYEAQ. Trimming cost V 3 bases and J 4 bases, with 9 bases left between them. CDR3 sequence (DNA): TGTGCCAGCAGCTTGAGGGGCGGAGAGACCCAGTACTTC. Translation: CASSLRGGETQYF.

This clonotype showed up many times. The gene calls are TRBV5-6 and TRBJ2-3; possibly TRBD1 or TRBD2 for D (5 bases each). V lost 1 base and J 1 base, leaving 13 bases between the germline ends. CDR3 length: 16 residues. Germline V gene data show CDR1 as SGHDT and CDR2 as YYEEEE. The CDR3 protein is CASSLTWDGGTDTQYF. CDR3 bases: TGTGCCAGCAGCTTGACCTGGGACGGAGGCACAGATACGCAGTATTTT.

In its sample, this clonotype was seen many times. Here the CDR3 reads CASSLISYEQYF. CDR3 nucleotides: TGTGCCAGCAGCTTAATTAGCTACGAGCAGTACTTC. This chain connects TRBV7-9 to TRBJ2-7, with no clear D. The CDR3 totals 12 residues. V was cut by 2 bases and J by 3 bases, with 5 bases left in between. CDR1 and CDR2 (germline): SEHNR, FQNEAQ (reference sequence).

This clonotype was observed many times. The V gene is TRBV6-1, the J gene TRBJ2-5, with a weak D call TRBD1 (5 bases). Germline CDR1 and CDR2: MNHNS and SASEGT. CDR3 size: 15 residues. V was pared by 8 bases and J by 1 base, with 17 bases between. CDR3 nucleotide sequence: TGTGCCAGCGAGGCCCGGACAAGGGTCCAAGAGACCCAGTACTTC. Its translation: CASEARTRVQETQYF.

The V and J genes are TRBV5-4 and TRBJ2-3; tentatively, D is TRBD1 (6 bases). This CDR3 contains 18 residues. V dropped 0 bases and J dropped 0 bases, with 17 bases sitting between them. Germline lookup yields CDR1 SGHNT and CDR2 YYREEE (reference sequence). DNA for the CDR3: TGTGCCAGCAGCTTGGAACCAACAGGGAGAACTAGCACAGATACGCAGTATTTT. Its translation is CASSLEPTGRTSTDTQYF.

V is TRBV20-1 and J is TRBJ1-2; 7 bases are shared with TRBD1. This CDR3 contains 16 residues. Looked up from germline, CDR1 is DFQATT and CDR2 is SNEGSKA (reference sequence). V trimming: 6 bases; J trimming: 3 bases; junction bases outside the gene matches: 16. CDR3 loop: CSAAPLQGTSYYGYTF. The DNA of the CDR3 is TGCAGTGCCGCCCCACTACAGGGGACATCCTACTATGGCTACACCTTC.

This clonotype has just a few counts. In DNA, the CDR3 is TGCGCCAGCAGCTGGAGGGGGGGTAGCTCTGGAAACACCATATATTTT. Translated, it gives CASSWRGGSSGNTIYF. This chain joins TRBV5-1 and TRBJ1-3; the D gene is possibly TRBD1 (6 bases). The CDR3 spans 16 residues. V lost 3 bases and J lost 0, with 13 bases in between. Looked up from germline, CDR1 is SGHRS and CDR2 is YFSETQ. Full variable domain (missing parts from reference TRBV5-1 and TRBJ1-3): KAGVTQTPRYLIKTRGQQVTLSCSPISGHRSVSWYQQTPGQGLQFLFEYFSETQRNKGNFPGRFSGRQFSNSRSEMNVSTLELGDSALYLCASSWRGGSSGNTIYFGEGSWLTVV.

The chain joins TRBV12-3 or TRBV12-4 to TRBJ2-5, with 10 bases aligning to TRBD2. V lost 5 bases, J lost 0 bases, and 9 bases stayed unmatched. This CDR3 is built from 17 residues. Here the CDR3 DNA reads TGTGCCAGCAGTCAATTACGGACTAGCGGCTACCAAGAGACCCAGTACTTC. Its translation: CASSQLRTSGYQETQYF.

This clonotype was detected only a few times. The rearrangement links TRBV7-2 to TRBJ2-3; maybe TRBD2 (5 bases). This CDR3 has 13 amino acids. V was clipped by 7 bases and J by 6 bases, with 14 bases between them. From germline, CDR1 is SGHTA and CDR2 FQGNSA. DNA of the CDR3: TGTGCCAGCATCTTTCGGGGAACCGATACGCAGTATTTT. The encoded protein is CASIFRGTDTQYF.

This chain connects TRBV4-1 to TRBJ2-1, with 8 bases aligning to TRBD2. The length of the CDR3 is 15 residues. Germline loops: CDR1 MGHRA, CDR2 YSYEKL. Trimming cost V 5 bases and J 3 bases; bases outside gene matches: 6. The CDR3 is CASSFRGGDYNEQFF. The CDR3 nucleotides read TGCGCCAGCAGCTTTCGGGGGGGGGACTACAATGAGCAGTTCTTC.